The sequence of this T cell receptor (beta chain) was determined in a study of blood T cell repertoires in COVID-19. This clone has just one count. The length of the CDR3 is 17 residues. Deletions cut 5 bases from V and 1 base from J, with 21 bases between. CDR1 GTSNPN and CDR2 SVGIG come from the germline V gene (reference sequence). Measured with immunoSEQ multiplex PCR; TCRdb has only the in-frame clones, and not every one. The table records roughly 90,000 clones, roughly 84% of them present only once. The chain combines TRBV30 with TRBJ1-3; D remains unclear. This clonotype originated in a woman of 80 years or more with COVID-19, enrolled during active disease. Sequencing used peripheral blood. CDR3 sequence: CAWVRGREGGSGNTIYF. The CDR3 coding sequence is TGTGCCTGGGTGCGCGGCCGAGAGGGAGGTTCTGGAAACACCATATATTTT.